This T cell receptor (beta chain) was profiled in a study of cytomegalovirus exposure and HLA in healthy donors. At the level of the study: In terms of ancestry, the Caucasian-associated cluster contained 75% to 90% of the approximately 430 genotyped donors. Findings and limits, study-wide: Later analysis identified around 15,000 TCR beta sequences associated with HLA alleles, using a false discovery rate threshold of 0.05. Evidence from a later analysis indicated that most CMV-associated TCR beta chains looked HLA-restricted.

To note about this clone: The target antigen is unknown.

With 60 Vbeta and 13 Jbeta primers, the PCR was carried out. TCRdb keeps only in-frame clones here, not all; method: immunoSEQ multiplex PCR. The data show about 210,000 clones, about 80% seen once. The TCR originated in a male donor in good health and CMV-seronegative. Sequencing was done on a sample of PBMCs.

CDR3 loop: CASSYATGRAGELFF. The CDR3 DNA follows: TGTGCCAGCAGTTACGCGACAGGGAGAGCCGGGGAGCTGTTTTTT. This chain uses TRBV6-5 with TRBJ2-2; 7 bases fit TRBD1. Per the germline V gene, CDR1 is MNHEY and CDR2 is SVGAGI. V dropped 2 bases and J dropped 6; count of bases not matched to a gene: 6. This CDR3 has 15 residues.